A single T cell receptor (beta chain) is shown here with its context. The source of the sample is a study of CD8 T cells in Susac syndrome. RNA amounts of about 0.5 to 1 ug underwent reverse transcription with random hexamers. TCR beta CDR3 was amplified by immunoSEQ multiplex PCR. This amplification extended across 54 Vbeta and 13 Jbeta segments. TCRdb ran MiXCR on the immunoSEQ multiplex PCR reads and lists one entry per CDR3 protein. The sample has 140,000 to 150,000 distinct CDR3 sequences; about 95% are singletons. The T cells that were sequenced for TCR beta were CD8+ and CD4+ cells from blood. Trimming took 4 bases from V and 9 from J; bases not matched to a gene: 2. The CDR3 sequence is 13 residues long. Per the germline V gene, CDR1 is GTSNPN and CDR2 is SVGIG (reference sequence).

The receptor's source is a human donor with multiple sclerosis. The chain uses TRBV30 and TRBJ2-1, with 14 positions matching TRBD2. Material for sequencing was CD4+ T cells from PBMCs. CDR3 loop: CAWMTSGGGEQFF. CDR3 nucleotides: TGTGCCTGGATGACTAGCGGGGGGGGTGAGCAGTTCTTC. The full variable domain, rest sourced from reference TRBV30 and TRBJ2-1, is SQTIHQWPATLVQPVGSPLSLECTVEGTSNPNLYWYRQAAGRGLQLLFYSVGIGQISSEVPQNLSASRPQDRQFILSSKKLLLSDSGFYLCAWMTSGGGEQFFGPGTRLTVL.